The 17 T cell receptor beta chains listed next were all sequenced from one sample in a study of blood T cells in healthy people across ages. Next came a second PCR, run for roughly 7 to 12 cycles, which used a sample-barcoded 5' primer along with a J-beta primer mix. TCRdb analysed the 5' RACE reads with MiXCR anew, one entry per CDR3 protein. The sample lists roughly 1,800,000 distinct CDR3 sequences, approximately 50% seen once, with less than 2.5% in the top ten. Sequencing was performed on blood. These receptors were obtained from a woman between 40 and 55 years old in good health.

The chain is built from TRBV12-3 or TRBV12-4 and TRBJ2-1; D gene ambiguous. The V gene lost 3 bases and the J gene lost 2 bases, with 17 bases spanning the gap. The CDR3 sequence is 17 residues long. CDR3 loop: CASSFGSYRFAYNEQFF. CDR3 in DNA: TGTGCCAGCAGTTTTGGCTCCTATAGGTTCGCCTACAATGAGCAGTTCTTC.

This clonotype has just a few counts. This sequence joins TRBV12-3 or TRBV12-4 and TRBJ2-3; perhaps TRBD2 as D (5 bases). This CDR3 region has 14 residues. Trimming left V 2 bases short and J 2 bases short, with 8 bases between. The DNA for the CDR3 is TGTGCCAGCAGTTTACTGGGAGTCACAGATACGCAGTATTTT. This translates into CASSLLGVTDTQYF.

V gene TRBV28 combines with J gene TRBJ1-4; the D gene is possibly TRBD1 (6 bases). V gave up 6 bases and J gave up 13 bases, with 24 bases separating them. The length of the CDR3 is 15 residues. The germline V gene encodes CDR1 MDHEN and CDR2 SYDVKM. CDR3 in amino acids: CASRGGQPAPLPLFF. DNA of the CDR3: TGTGCCAGCAGGGGCGGACAGCCCGCCCCTCTTCCACTGTTTTTT.

This clonotype has more than one count but fewer than ten. The V call is TRBV6-6, the J call TRBJ2-3, with TRBD2 matching over 8 bases. The CDR3 contains 15 residues. CDR1 is MNHNY and CDR2 is SVGAGI in the germline V gene (reference sequence). J lost 5 bases, V lost 6 bases, and 10 bases had no gene match. Here the CDR3 reads CASSRRGGAGDTQYF. In DNA form, the CDR3 reads TGTGCCAGCAGCCGTCGGGGGGGGGCGGGAGATACGCAGTATTTT.

The rearrangement joins TRBV6-2 or TRBV6-3 to TRBJ2-3; TRBD2 matches 10 bases. Germline assignment: CDR1 MNHEY and CDR2 SVGEGT. The CDR3 runs 16 residues. V was clipped by 2 bases and J by 2 bases; unmatched bases: 4. The CDR3 loop reads CASSYTSGVPTDTQYF. In nucleotides, the CDR3 is TGTGCCAGCAGTTACACTAGCGGGGTCCCCACAGATACGCAGTATTTT.

This chain joins TRBV7-6 and TRBJ2-5; maybe TRBD2 (5 bases). V lost 4 bases, J lost 11 bases, and 14 bases lay in between. Germline V gene lookup returns CDR1 SGHVS and CDR2 FNYEAQ. The CDR3 covers 12 residues. Here the CDR3 DNA reads TGTGCCAGCAGCTCGAATAGCGATGAGCAGTACTTC. It translates to CASSSNSDEQYF. The full variable domain, its missing parts supplied by reference TRBV7-6 and TRBJ2-5, is GAGVSQSPRYKVTKRGQDVALRCDPISGHVSLYWYRQALGQGPEFLTYFNYEAQQDKSGLPNDRFSAERPEGSISTLTIQRTEQRDSAMYRCASSSNSDEQYFGPGTRLLVL.

This clonotype was found a few times. V gene TRBV19 combines with J gene TRBJ2-3; either TRBD1 or TRBD2 may supply D (5 bases each). With 6 bases removed from V and 5 bases from J, the gap between germline ends came to 18 bases. From germline, CDR1 is LNHDA and CDR2 SQIVND (reference sequence). This CDR3 contains 15 residues. The CDR3 here is CASRRAGTSGDTQYF. CDR3 in DNA: TGTGCCAGTAGAAGAGCAGGGACCTCCGGAGATACGCAGTATTTT.

This chain links TRBV7-2 with TRBJ2-3, with TRBD2 matching over 7 bases. The CDR3 is 13 amino acids. The V and J ends lost 8 bases and 1 base, in that order; junction bases with no gene match: 3. The germline V gene has CDR1 SGHTA and CDR2 FQGNSA. The CDR3 is CASLLAGTDTQYF. The CDR3 nucleotides read TGTGCCAGCCTGCTAGCGGGCACAGATACGCAGTATTTT.

DNA for the CDR3: TGTGCCAGCAGCTTGCCAGGGTTAGATGCAGATACGCAGTATTTT. This codes for CASSLPGLDADTQYF. The chain uses TRBV5-6 and TRBJ2-3; maybe TRBD1 (5 bases). The CDR3 covers 15 residues. The ends were cut back, 1 base at V and 4 bases at J, with 13 bases in the middle. CDR1 and CDR2 from the germline V gene are SGHDT and YYEEEE.

The gene calls are TRBV3-1 and TRBJ1-1; D ambiguous. V dropped 0 bases and J dropped 5 bases, with 13 bases sitting between them. The CDR3 covers 15 residues. Germline CDR1 LGHDT, CDR2 YNNKEL (reference sequence). The CDR3 spells CASSQEGGRETEAFF. CDR3 in DNA: TGTGCCAGCAGCCAAGAAGGAGGGAGGGAGACTGAAGCTTTCTTT.

This chain uses TRBV24-1 with TRBJ2-5; D is perhaps TRBD1 (5 bases). Per germline, CDR1 KGHDR and CDR2 SFDVKD. The CDR3 totals 13 residues. Trimming stripped 7 bases from V and 1 base from J, with 9 bases between. The CDR3 here is CATRRDSQETQYF. The CDR3 nucleotides read TGTGCCACCAGGAGAGACAGCCAAGAGACCCAGTACTTC.

The chain joins TRBV29-1 to TRBJ1-2; D is unclear. This CDR3 region has 14 residues. In germline, CDR1 is SQVTM, CDR2 ANQGSEA. V was trimmed by 6 bases and J by 6 bases, leaving 20 bases between them. The CDR3 loop is CSVALIVKIDGYTF. The CDR3 region has the DNA TGCAGCGTGGCGCTGATTGTGAAGATCGATGGCTACACCTTC.

The chain uses TRBV20-1 and TRBJ2-7; tentative D call: TRBD1 (5 bases). This CDR3 spans 14 amino acids. Trimming cost V 5 bases and J 5 bases, with 19 bases left between them. Germline CDR1 is DFQATT and CDR2 is SNEGSKA (reference sequence). The CDR3: CSAQGQIQDDEQYF. The CDR3 DNA reads TGCAGTGCTCAGGGCCAAATCCAAGACGACGAGCAGTACTTC.

The chain couples TRBV6-2 or TRBV6-3 to TRBJ1-6; 8 positions match TRBD1. Germline lookup yields CDR1 MNHEY and CDR2 SVGEGT. This CDR3 has 16 amino acids. With V trimmed by 4 bases and J by 7 bases, 9 bases remained unmatched. The CDR3 loop reads CASSLSAGGRNSPLHF. CDR3 sequence (DNA): TGTGCCAGCAGTTTGTCAGCAGGGGGCCGGAATTCACCCCTCCACTTT.

The chain links TRBV27 to TRBJ2-7; 8 bases line up with TRBD1. Trimming at V came to 7 bases and at J to 2 bases, leaving 7 bases not matched to a gene. This CDR3 spans 14 amino acids. Germline values: CDR1 MNHEY, CDR2 SMNVEV (reference sequence). The CDR3 DNA is TGTGCCAGCAAGGGGACAGGCGCCCCCTACGAGCAGTACTTC. It translates to CASKGTGAPYEQYF.

This clonotype was seen a handful of times. V is TRBV20-1 and J is TRBJ2-1; no clear D gene. Germline V CDR1 and CDR2: DFQATT, SNEGSKA (reference sequence). V was shortened by 0 bases and J by 2 bases, with 11 bases between the two germline ends. This CDR3 has 15 residues. The DNA for the CDR3 is TGCAGTGCTAGAGATGGAGTCGGAACCTACAATGAGCAGTTCTTC. Protein sequence: CSARDGVGTYNEQFF.

This clonotype has a handful of counts. The V and J genes are TRBV11-2 and TRBJ2-1, with D possibly being TRBD2 (6 bases). Deletions cut 1 base from V and 5 bases from J, with 12 bases between. This CDR3 has 15 amino acids. Germline loops: CDR1 SGHAT, CDR2 FQNNGV. CDR3 in DNA: TGTGCCAGCAGCTTAGTGGAGGGCCGGGACAATGAGCAGTTCTTC. Translating gives CASSLVEGRDNEQFF.